The 13 T cell receptor beta chains below come from one sample, sequenced in a study of blood T cell repertoires in COVID-19. The method was immunoSEQ multiplex PCR; TCRdb's version includes in-frame clones alone and lacks a portion of them. The sample carries about 140,000 clones, approximately 78% recorded once. The sample consisted of peripheral blood. The receptors here all came from a woman older than 75 with acute or convalescent COVID-19.

The chain recombines TRBV5-1 with TRBJ2-7; 9 bases are a match to TRBD1. From germline, CDR1 is SGHRS and CDR2 YFSETQ. This CDR3 has 14 amino acids. Trimming took 0 bases from V and 4 from J; bases not matched to a gene: 2. For the CDR3, the DNA is TGCGCCAGCAGCTTGGTGACAGGGGGGTACGAGCAGTACTTC. This encodes CASSLVTGGYEQYF.

V and J are TRBV27 and TRBJ2-3, with 7 bases identical to TRBD1. Unmatched junction bases numbered 8, after V lost 5 bases and J lost 0 bases. The CDR3 length is 16 residues. Germline CDR1 and CDR2: MNHEY and SMNVEV (reference sequence). The CDR3: CASSKLTGSSTDTQYF. The CDR3 DNA follows: TGTGCCAGCAGTAAGCTGACAGGGTCCAGCACAGATACGCAGTATTTT.

The J gene is TRBJ2-5, the V gene TRBV3-1 (or the pseudogene TRBV3-2); D gene ambiguous. Germline-derived CDR1 and CDR2 are LGHDT and YNNKEL (reference sequence). Trimming cost V 6 bases and J 5 bases, with 19 bases left between them. This CDR3 contains 15 residues. DNA of the CDR3: TGTGCCAGCAGAAACGTTAGAACCCCCAGGGAGACCCAGTACTTC. This sequence encodes CASRNVRTPRETQYF.

This clone was counted between two and nine times. The chain combines TRBV7-9 with TRBJ2-7; 9 nucleotides agree with TRBD1. The CDR3 loop spans 13 amino acids. Germline loops: CDR1 SEHNR, CDR2 FQNEAQ (reference sequence). With 6 bases clipped from V and 5 bases from J, the junction kept 5 bases outside the gene matches. The CDR3 DNA sequence: TGTGCCAGCAGACCCAGGGACAGGGACGAGCAGTACTTC. Protein: CASRPRDRDEQYF. The full variable domain, with the rest looked up from reference TRBV7-9 and TRBJ2-7, is DTGVSQNPRHKITKRGQNVTFRCDPISEHNRLYWYRQTLGQGPEFLTYFQNEAQLEKSRLLSDRFSAERPKGSFSTLEIQRTEQGDSAMYLCASRPRDRDEQYFGPGTRLTVT.

V and J are TRBV18 and TRBJ2-7, with no clear D. Germline values: CDR1 KGHSH, CDR2 LQKENI. Trimming shortened V by 0 bases and J by 2 bases, and 8 bases separated the two germline ends. This CDR3 is built from 14 residues. This CDR3 is CASSPPGRPYEQYF. The CDR3 DNA sequence: TGTGCCAGCTCACCACCGGGCAGACCCTACGAGCAGTACTTC.

This rearrangement joins TRBV7-8 to TRBJ1-5; D remains ambiguous. This CDR3 has 14 amino acids. Germline CDR1 reads SGHVS; CDR2 reads FQNEAQ. V was shortened by 0 bases and J by 7 bases, with 10 bases between the two germline ends. The CDR3 loop reads CASSLARSGQPQHF. DNA for the CDR3: TGTGCCAGCAGCTTAGCGCGGAGTGGGCAGCCCCAGCATTTT.

The chain joins TRBV19 to TRBJ1-3; unclear D gene. Germline V gives CDR1 LNHDA, CDR2 SQIVND (reference sequence). The CDR3 has 13 amino acids. V lost 9 bases and J lost 0, with 9 bases in between. CDR3 DNA sequence: TGTGCCAGCTGCGAACTCTCTGGAAACACCATATATTTT. Its protein is CASCELSGNTIYF.

The chain couples TRBV10-3 to TRBJ1-2; D possibly corresponds to TRBD1 (5 bases). The CDR3 covers 14 residues. Looked up from germline, CDR1 is ENHRY and CDR2 is SYGVKD. Trimming took 5 bases from V and 4 from J, leaving 14 bases between them. In nucleotides, the CDR3 is TGTGCCATCAGTCCGGGGGGGACGGCCTATGGCTACACCTTC. Its protein is CAISPGGTAYGYTF.

V is TRBV7-9 and J is TRBJ2-3; no clear D. CDR3 length: 14 residues. Trimming shortened V by 3 bases and J by 4 bases, and 11 bases separated the two germline ends. The germline gives CDR1 SEHNR, CDR2 FQNEAQ (reference sequence). The CDR3 nucleotides read TGTGCCAGCAGCTTGGGCGCTAATTCAGATACGCAGTATTTT. Encoded protein: CASSLGANSDTQYF.

The chain recombines TRBV5-6 with TRBJ1-3, with D perhaps matching TRBD1 (6 bases). This CDR3 spans 16 amino acids. The V and J ends lost 4 bases and 0 bases respectively, with 14 bases between them. CDR1 and CDR2 from the germline V gene are SGHDT and YYEEEE. The CDR3 loop is CASSRFTGNSGNTIYF. The CDR3 DNA follows: TGTGCCAGCAGCAGGTTCACAGGGAACTCTGGAAACACCATATATTTT.

V and J are TRBV5-1 and TRBJ2-1, with 12 nucleotides matching TRBD2. The CDR3 is 19 amino acids. Germline CDR1 is SGHRS and CDR2 is YFSETQ. Losses at the gene ends were 0 bases for V and 7 bases for J; bases not matched to a gene: 14. The CDR3 sequence: CASSLAVLAGGFLGNEQFF. The CDR3 DNA sequence: TGCGCCAGCAGCTTGGCTGTACTAGCGGGAGGCTTTTTAGGTAATGAGCAGTTCTTC. Full variable domain (rest looked up from reference TRBV5-1 and TRBJ2-1): KAGVTQTPRYLIKTRGQQVTLSCSPISGHRSVSWYQQTPGQGLQFLFEYFSETQRNKGNFPGRFSGRQFSNSRSEMNVSTLELGDSALYLCASSLAVLAGGFLGNEQFFGPGTRLTVL.

V and J are TRBV24-1 and TRBJ2-2; TRBD1 aligns across 8 bases. Germline loops: CDR1 KGHDR, CDR2 SFDVKD. This CDR3 has 14 amino acids. V dropped 3 bases and J dropped 7; count of bases not matched to a gene: 3. The CDR3 DNA sequence: TGTGCCACCAGTGATGAGACAGGGGTCGGGGAGCTGTTTTTT. Translating it yields CATSDETGVGELFF.

In this sample, this clone turned up once. This chain links TRBV10-3 with TRBJ1-2; weak D call: TRBD1 (6 bases). Trimming took 3 bases from V and 2 from J, leaving 7 bases between them. This CDR3 is built from 13 residues. Germline CDR1 is ENHRY and CDR2 is SYGVKD. As DNA, the CDR3 is TGTGCCATCAGTGAAGGACAGAACTATGGCTACACCTTC. It yields the protein CAISEGQNYGYTF.